The clone carrying this T cell receptor (beta chain) was recorded once. The sample contains more than one DNA sequence encoding this CDR3. As processed by the authors: From reference gene primer amplification, estimates of nucleated cell counts were derived. Method: immunoSEQ multiplex PCR; TCRdb's copy keeps in-frame clones and lacks some. That table is the source of V, J and clone size, and D and trimming were worked out from the DNA. The sample has about 56,000 clones; about 88% are singletons. Seattle patient enrollment occurred during active infection, with longitudinal follow-up thereafter. This sample was taken from a study of blood T cell repertoires in COVID-19. Study information: Some COVID-19 samples were acute and others convalescent; all came from the United States, Italy and Spain. Nucleic acid was either cDNA or gDNA, and it came from T cells, B-cell-depleted T cells, or PBMCs.

This receptor was obtained from a woman aged 60 to 75 with COVID-19, enrolled during active disease. The material sequenced was peripheral blood.

Here the CDR3 DNA reads TGTGCCAGCAGTTACGGGGACAGCTCCTACGAGCAGTACTTC. Protein: CASSYGDSSYEQYF. The chain uses TRBV6-5 and TRBJ2-7; TRBD1 aligns across 7 bases. This CDR3 is 14 amino acids long. The germline gives CDR1 MNHEY, CDR2 SVGAGI. Germline trimming cut 2 bases from V and 0 bases from J; bases unmatched to any gene: 1.